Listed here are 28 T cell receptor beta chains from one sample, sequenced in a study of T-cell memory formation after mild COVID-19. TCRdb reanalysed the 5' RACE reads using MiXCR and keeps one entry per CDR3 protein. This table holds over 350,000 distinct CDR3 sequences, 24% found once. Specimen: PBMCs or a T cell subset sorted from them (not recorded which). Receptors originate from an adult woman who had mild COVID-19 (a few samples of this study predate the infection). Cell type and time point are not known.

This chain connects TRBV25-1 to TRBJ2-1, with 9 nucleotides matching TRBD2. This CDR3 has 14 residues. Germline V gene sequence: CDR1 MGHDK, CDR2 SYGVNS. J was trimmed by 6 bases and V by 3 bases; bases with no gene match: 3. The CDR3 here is CASSDTTSGNEQFF. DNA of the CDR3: TGTGCCAGCAGTGATACGACTAGCGGCAATGAGCAGTTCTTC.

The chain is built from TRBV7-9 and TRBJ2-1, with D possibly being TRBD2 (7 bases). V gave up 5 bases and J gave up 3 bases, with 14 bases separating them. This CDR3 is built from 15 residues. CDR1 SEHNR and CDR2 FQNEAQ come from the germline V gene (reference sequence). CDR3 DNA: TGTGCCAGCAGCCCCGGGGGGCAGATCTACAATGAGCAGTTCTTC. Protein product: CASSPGGQIYNEQFF.

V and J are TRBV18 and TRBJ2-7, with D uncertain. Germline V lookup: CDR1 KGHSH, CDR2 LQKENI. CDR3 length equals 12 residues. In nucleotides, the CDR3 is TGTACAACCGGTAGGAGCTCCTACGAGCAGTACTTC. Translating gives CTTGRSSYEQYF.

CDR3 in amino acids: CASSSTGAEGTDTQYF. The CDR3 DNA is TGCGCCAGCAGCTCTACAGGGGCTGAGGGCACAGATACGCAGTATTTT. The V gene is TRBV5-1, the J gene TRBJ2-3; TRBD1 matches at 7 bases. CDR1 and CDR2 from the germline V gene are SGHRS and YFSETQ. The CDR3 consists of 16 residues. V shed 3 bases and J 1 base; nucleotides not matched to a gene: 8.

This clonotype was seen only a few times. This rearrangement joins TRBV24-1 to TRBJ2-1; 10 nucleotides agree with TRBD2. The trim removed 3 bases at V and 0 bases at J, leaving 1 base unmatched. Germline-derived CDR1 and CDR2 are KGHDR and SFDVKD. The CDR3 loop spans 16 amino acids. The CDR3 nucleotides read TGTGCCACCAGTGATGGACTAGCGGACTCCTACAATGAGCAGTTCTTC. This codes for CATSDGLADSYNEQFF.

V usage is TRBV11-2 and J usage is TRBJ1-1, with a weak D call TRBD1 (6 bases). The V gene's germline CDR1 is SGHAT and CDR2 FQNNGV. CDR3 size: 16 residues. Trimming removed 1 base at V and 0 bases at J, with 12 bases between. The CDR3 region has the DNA TGTGCCAGCAGCTTAGGTAGACAGGTGATGAACACTGAAGCTTTCTTT. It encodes CASSLGRQVMNTEAFF.

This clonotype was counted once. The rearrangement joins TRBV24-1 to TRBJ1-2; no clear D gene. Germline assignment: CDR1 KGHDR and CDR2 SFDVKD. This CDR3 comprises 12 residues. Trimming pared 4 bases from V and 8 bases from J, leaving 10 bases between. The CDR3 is CATSEGAGGYTF. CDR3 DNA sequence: TGTGCCACCAGTGAGGGTGCCGGGGGCTACACCTTC.

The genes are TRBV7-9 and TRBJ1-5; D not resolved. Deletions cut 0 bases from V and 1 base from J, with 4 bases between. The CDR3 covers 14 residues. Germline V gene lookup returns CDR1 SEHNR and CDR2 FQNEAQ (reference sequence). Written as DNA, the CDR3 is TGTGCCAGCAGCTTAGCGGCCAGCAATCAGCCCCAGCATTTT. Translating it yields CASSLAASNQPQHF. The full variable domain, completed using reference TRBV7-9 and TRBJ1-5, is DTGVSQNPRHKITKRGQNVTFRCDPISEHNRLYWYRQTLGQGPEFLTYFQNEAQLEKSRLLSDRFSAERPKGSFSTLEIQRTEQGDSAMYLCASSLAASNQPQHFGDGTRLSIL.

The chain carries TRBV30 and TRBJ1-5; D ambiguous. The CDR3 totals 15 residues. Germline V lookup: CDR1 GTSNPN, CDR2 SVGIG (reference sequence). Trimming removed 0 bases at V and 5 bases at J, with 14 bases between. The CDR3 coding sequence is TGTGCCTGGAGTGTACCCGGGGTCAAAGATCAGCCCCAGCATTTT. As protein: CAWSVPGVKDQPQHF.

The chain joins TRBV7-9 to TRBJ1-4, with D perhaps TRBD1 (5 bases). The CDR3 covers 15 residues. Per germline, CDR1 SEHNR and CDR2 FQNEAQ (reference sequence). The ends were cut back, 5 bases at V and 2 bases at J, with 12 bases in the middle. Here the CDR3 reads CASSHTGGTNEKLFF. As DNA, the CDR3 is TGTGCCAGCAGCCACACGGGGGGTACTAATGAAAAACTGTTTTTT.

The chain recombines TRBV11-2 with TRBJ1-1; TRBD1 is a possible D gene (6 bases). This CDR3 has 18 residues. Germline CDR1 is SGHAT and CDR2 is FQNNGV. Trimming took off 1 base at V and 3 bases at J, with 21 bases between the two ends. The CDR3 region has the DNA TGTGCCAGCAGCTTAGTACCCCGGGGGGGGACAAGGCACACTGAAGCTTTCTTT. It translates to CASSLVPRGGTRHTEAFF.

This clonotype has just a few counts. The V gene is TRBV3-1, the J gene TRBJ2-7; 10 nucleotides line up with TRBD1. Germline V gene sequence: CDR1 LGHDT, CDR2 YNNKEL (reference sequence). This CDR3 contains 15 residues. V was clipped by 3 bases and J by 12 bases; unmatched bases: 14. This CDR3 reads CASSHTGQGLTRVYF. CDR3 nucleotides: TGTGCCAGCAGCCACACGGGACAGGGGCTTACGAGAGTGTACTTC.

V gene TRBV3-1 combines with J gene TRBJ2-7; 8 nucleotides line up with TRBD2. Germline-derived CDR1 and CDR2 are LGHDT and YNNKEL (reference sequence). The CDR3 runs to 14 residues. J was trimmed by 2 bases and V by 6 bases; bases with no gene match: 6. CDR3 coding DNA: TGTGCCAGCAGAACTAGCGGAGGAACCTACGAGCAGTACTTC. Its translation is CASRTSGGTYEQYF.

The CDR3 loop reads CASSRTGQGNEQFF. The CDR3 region has the DNA TGTGCCAGCAGCCGGACGGGACAGGGCAATGAGCAGTTCTTC. The V call is TRBV5-6, the J call TRBJ2-1, with 9 positions matching TRBD1. V lost 4 bases, J lost 6 bases, and 5 bases stayed unmatched. Germline V CDR1 and CDR2: SGHDT, YYEEEE. The CDR3 loop spans 14 amino acids.

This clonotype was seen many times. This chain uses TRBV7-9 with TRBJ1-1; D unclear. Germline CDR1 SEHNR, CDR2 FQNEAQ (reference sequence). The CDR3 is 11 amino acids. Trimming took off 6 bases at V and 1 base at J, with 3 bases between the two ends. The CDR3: CASSRNTEAFF. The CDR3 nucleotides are TGTGCCAGCAGTCGGAACACTGAAGCTTTCTTT.

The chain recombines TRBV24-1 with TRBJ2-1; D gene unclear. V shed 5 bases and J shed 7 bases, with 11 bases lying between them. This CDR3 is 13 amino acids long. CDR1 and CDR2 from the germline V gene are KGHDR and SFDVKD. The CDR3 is CATSALRLNEQFF. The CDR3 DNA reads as TGTGCCACCAGTGCCCTAAGATTGAATGAGCAGTTCTTC.

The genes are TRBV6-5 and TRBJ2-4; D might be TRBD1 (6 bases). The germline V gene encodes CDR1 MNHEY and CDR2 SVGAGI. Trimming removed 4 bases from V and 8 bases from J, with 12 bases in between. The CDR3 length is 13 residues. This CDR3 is CASSSPDRYIQYF. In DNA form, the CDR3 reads TGTGCCAGCAGTTCCCCGGACAGATACATTCAGTACTTC.

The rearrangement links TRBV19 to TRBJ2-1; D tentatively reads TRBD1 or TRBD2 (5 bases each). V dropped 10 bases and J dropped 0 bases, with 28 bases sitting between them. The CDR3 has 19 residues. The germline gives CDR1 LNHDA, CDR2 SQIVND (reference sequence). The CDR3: CATRRDGTGSGGSYNEQFF. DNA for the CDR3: TGTGCCACCAGAAGGGACGGTACTGGGTCGGGCGGCTCCTACAATGAGCAGTTCTTC.

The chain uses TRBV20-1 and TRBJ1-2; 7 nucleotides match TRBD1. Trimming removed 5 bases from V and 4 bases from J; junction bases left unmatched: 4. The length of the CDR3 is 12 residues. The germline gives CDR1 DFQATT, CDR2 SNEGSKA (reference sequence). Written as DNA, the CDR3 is TGCAGTGCTGGGGGACAGCGCTATGGCTACACCTTC. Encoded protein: CSAGGQRYGYTF.

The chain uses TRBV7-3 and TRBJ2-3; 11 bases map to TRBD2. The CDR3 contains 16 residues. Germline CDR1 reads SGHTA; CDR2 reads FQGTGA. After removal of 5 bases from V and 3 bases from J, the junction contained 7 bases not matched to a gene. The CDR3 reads CASSLLAGAVTDTQYF. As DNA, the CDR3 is TGTGCCAGCAGCCTACTAGCGGGGGCGGTGACAGATACGCAGTATTTT.

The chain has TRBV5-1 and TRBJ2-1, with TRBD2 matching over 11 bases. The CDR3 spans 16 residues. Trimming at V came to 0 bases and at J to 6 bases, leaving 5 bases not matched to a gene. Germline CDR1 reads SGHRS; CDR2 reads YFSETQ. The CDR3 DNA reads TGCGCCAGCAGCTTGGTTCTAGCGGGGGGTACCAATGAGCAGTTCTTC. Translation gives CASSLVLAGGTNEQFF.

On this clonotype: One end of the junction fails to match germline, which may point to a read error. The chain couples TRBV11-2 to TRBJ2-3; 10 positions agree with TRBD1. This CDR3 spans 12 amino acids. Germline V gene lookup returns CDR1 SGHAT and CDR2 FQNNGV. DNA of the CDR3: TGTGCCAGCACCTTCAAGGGGACAGGGGTCGATTTT. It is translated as CASTFKGTGVDF.

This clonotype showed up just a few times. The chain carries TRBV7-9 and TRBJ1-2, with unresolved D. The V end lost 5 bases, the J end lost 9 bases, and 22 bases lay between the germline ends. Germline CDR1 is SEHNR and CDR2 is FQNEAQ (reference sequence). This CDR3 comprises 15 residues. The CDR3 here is CASSVGTGPPVRYTF. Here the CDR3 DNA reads TGTGCCAGCAGCGTAGGTACCGGGCCTCCGGTTCGCTACACCTTC.

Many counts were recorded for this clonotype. CDR3 region: CSVEDRDRTGNTIYF. The CDR3 DNA follows: TGCAGCGTTGAAGATCGGGACAGAACTGGAAACACCATATATTTT. The rearrangement uses TRBV29-1 and TRBJ1-3, with TRBD1 matching 7 bases. Germline V CDR1 and CDR2: SQVTM, ANQGSEA. This CDR3 comprises 15 residues. The V gene end was trimmed by 0 bases and the J gene end by 2 bases; junction bases not matched to a gene: 4.

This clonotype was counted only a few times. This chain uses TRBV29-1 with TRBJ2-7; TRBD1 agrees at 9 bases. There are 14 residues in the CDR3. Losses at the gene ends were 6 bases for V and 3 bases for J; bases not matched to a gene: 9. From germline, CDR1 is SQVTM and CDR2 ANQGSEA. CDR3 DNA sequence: TGCAGCGTGGGCGGAGGACAGGGGTTCTACGAGCAGTACTTC. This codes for CSVGGGQGFYEQYF.

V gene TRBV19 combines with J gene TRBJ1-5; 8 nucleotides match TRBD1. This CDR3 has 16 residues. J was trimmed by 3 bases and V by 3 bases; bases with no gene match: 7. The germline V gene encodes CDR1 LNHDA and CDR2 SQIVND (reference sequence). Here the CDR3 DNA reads TGTGCCAGTAGTATCGGACAGGGCCTATACAATCAGCCCCAGCATTTT. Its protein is CASSIGQGLYNQPQHF.

CDR3 region: CASSRGYGLAGTDTQYF. Written as DNA, the CDR3 is TGTGCCAGCAGCCGGGGTTATGGACTAGCGGGGACAGATACGCAGTATTTT. The chain couples TRBV7-9 to TRBJ2-3, with TRBD2 identical over 12 bases. The CDR3 has 17 residues. Germline values: CDR1 SEHNR, CDR2 FQNEAQ (reference sequence). With 5 bases clipped from V and 3 bases from J, the junction kept 9 bases outside the gene matches.

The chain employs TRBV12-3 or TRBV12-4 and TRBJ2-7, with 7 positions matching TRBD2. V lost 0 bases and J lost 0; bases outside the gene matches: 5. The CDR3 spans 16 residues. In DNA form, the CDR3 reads TGTGCCAGCAGTTTAGCGCGGGGGAAGAGCTCCTACGAGCAGTACTTC. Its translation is CASSLARGKSSYEQYF.